A selection of T cell receptor beta chains follows, all from one sample in a study of blood T cell repertoires in COVID-19. Generated by immunoSEQ multiplex PCR, the TCRdb table keeps only in-frame clones and is missing some. The sample includes 80,000 to 100,000 clones, less than 90% of them seen just once. Sequencing was carried out using peripheral blood. The source is a woman of 80 years or more with acute or convalescent COVID-19. Both conserved end residues are part of each CDR3. The D gene is left open where the match is weak. Only some rows state a clone size, as once, few, many or a class for expanded clones.

clone_size,v_call,j_call,d_call,cdr3_nt,cdr3_aa
.,TRBV7-2,TRBJ2-1,TRBD2,TGTGCCAGCAGCCCCCCGTGGGCTAGCGGGCTCTATGAGCAGTTCTTC,CASSPPWASGLYEQFF
.,TRBV3-1/TRBV3-2,TRBJ2-4,.,TGTGCCAGCAGCCATTCTAAGAGGGCCATTCAGTACTTC,CASSHSKRAIQYF
.,TRBV28,TRBJ2-2,.,TGTGCCAGCAGCACTACAGGGCGCACCGGGGAGCTGTTTTTT,CASSTTGRTGELFF
.,TRBV7-9,TRBJ1-2,TRBD1,TGTGCCAGCAGCTTAGCGGGACAGGGCTCGCGTGGCTACACCTTC,CASSLAGQGSRGYTF
.,TRBV3-1/TRBV3-2,TRBJ1-1,.,TGTGCCAGCAGCCACGAAAGGAGGAACACTGAAGCTTTCTTT,CASSHERRNTEAFF
.,TRBV2,TRBJ1-6,TRBD1,TGTGCCAGCTTCCGGGACAGTAATTCACCCCTCCACTTT,CASFRDSNSPLHF
few,TRBV4-2,TRBJ1-4,.,TGTGCCAGCAGCCAAGGTTTCGGAGTATGGGATGAAAAACTGTTTTTT,CASSQGFGVWDEKLFF
.,TRBV6-5,TRBJ2-7,TRBD1,TGTGCCAGCAAGGCCTGGGACAGCGACTACGAGCAGTACTTC,CASKAWDSDYEQYF
.,TRBV5-4,TRBJ2-1,.,TGTGCCAGCAGCGTTACAGGGCTTAAGGAGTTCTTC,CASSVTGLKEFF
once,TRBV6-2/TRBV6-3,TRBJ1-6,TRBD1,TGTGCCAGCAGTTTTGGATCCGACAGGGGAGAGTCACCCCTCCACTTT,CASSFGSDRGESPLHF
.,TRBV11-3,TRBJ2-7,.,TGTGCCAGCATCTCCGGGACAAACAAGAACGAGCAGTACTTC,CASISGTNKNEQYF
.,TRBV2,TRBJ2-3,.,TGTGCCAGCAGTGAGCGGAGAACCACAGATACGCAGTATTTT,CASSERRTTDTQYF
few,TRBV2,TRBJ1-3,TRBD1,TGTGCCAGCAGTACAGGGGGCGGTGGAAACACCATATATTTT,CASSTGGGGNTIYF
once,TRBV9,TRBJ2-2,.,TGTGCCAGCAGCGTAGATGAGGCCGGGGAGCTGTTTTTT,CASSVDEAGELFF
.,TRBV7-8,TRBJ2-1,.,TGTGCCAGCAGCGTACCTCTCTCAGGGGGGAGCTCCTACAATGAGCAGTTCTTC,CASSVPLSGGSSYNEQFF
.,TRBV18,TRBJ2-5,.,TGTGCCAGCTCACCAGAGGTAGAGACCCAGTACTTC,CASSPEVETQYF
.,TRBV11-2,TRBJ1-5,TRBD1,TGTGCCAGCACCCTCGACAGGGACAATCAGCCCCAGCATTTT,CASTLDRDNQPQHF
.,TRBV7-9,TRBJ2-1,TRBD2,TGTGCCAGCTCCCCCGGCGGGGGCTACAATGAGCAGTTCTTC,CASSPGGGYNEQFF
.,TRBV3-1/TRBV3-2,TRBJ2-7,TRBD2,TGTGCCAGCAGCCAAGGCAACGGGGGAGGGTCCTACGAGCAGTACTTC,CASSQGNGGGSYEQYF
.,TRBV3-1/TRBV3-2,TRBJ1-5,.,TGTGCCAGCAGCATGCAGGCTAATCAGCCCCAGCATTTT,CASSMQANQPQHF
.,TRBV3-1/TRBV3-2,TRBJ2-3,.,TGTGCCAGCAGCCAAAGGGGATACAGGGCAGATACGCAGTATTTT,CASSQRGYRADTQYF
once,TRBV9,TRBJ2-4,.,TGTGCCAGCAGCAATGAGGCGTCCAAGGCCAAAAACATTCAGTACTTT,CASSNEASKAKNIQYF
.,TRBV6-4,TRBJ1-6,TRBD1,TGTGCCAGCAGCGCCAGGGGGGCAGACTCACCCCTCCACTTT,CASSARGADSPLHF
.,TRBV11-2,TRBJ2-7,TRBD1,TGTGCCAGCAGCCGTGGGACAGGGGCGCTGACTTACGAGCAGTACTTC,CASSRGTGALTYEQYF
.,TRBV12-5,TRBJ2-7,.,TGTGCTACCCACCTGCGTCCGTATAAGACCTACGAGCAGTACTTC,CATHLRPYKTYEQYF
.,TRBV29-1,TRBJ1-2,.,TGCAGCGTTGCCCACCAAGGGGGTGGCTACACCTTC,CSVAHQGGGYTF
.,TRBV19,TRBJ2-5,.,TGTGCCAGTAGTATCGGAGGGCCCCAGTACTTC,CASSIGGPQYF
once,TRBV27,TRBJ1-6,TRBD1,TGTGCCAGCAATAGACAGGGGGGTCTGGGACCCCTCCACTTT,CASNRQGGLGPLHF
.,TRBV2,TRBJ1-2,TRBD1,TGTGCCAGCAGGACACTCCGGGACAGGGGGCGAGATGGCTACACCTTC,CASRTLRDRGRDGYTF
.,TRBV3-1/TRBV3-2,TRBJ2-5,TRBD2,TGTGCCAGCAGCCAAGTAAAGACTAGCGGGGGGAAACGGGAGACCCAGTACTTC,CASSQVKTSGGKRETQYF
once,TRBV12-3/TRBV12-4,TRBJ2-7,.,TGTGCCAGCAGTTTTACAAACTCCTACGAGCAGTACTTC,CASSFTNSYEQYF
.,TRBV20-1,TRBJ1-1,TRBD1,TGCAGTGCTAGTAAACAGGGGGCGGATAGAGCTTTCTTT,CSASKQGADRAFF
.,TRBV27,TRBJ1-1,TRBD1,TGTGCCAGCAGTTACCTCCACAGGGGGGGGATGAACACTGAAGCTTTCTTT,CASSYLHRGGMNTEAFF
.,TRBV5-1,TRBJ2-1,.,TGCGCCAGCAGCTTGGGACAGGAGTACAATGAGCAGTTCTTC,CASSLGQEYNEQFF
few,TRBV9,TRBJ2-1,TRBD2,TGTGCCAGCAGCCCCCGAGCCCGACTAGCGGGGGAAAGCTCCTACAATGAGCAGTTCTTC,CASSPRARLAGESSYNEQFF
.,TRBV24-1,TRBJ2-5,TRBD2,TGTGCCACCAGGGGGACTAACCAAGAGACCCAGTACTTC,CATRGTNQETQYF
once,TRBV5-1,TRBJ2-3,TRBD2,TGCGCCAGCAGCTTGGGGACTAGCGGGGGCACAGATACGCAGTATTTT,CASSLGTSGGTDTQYF
.,TRBV2,TRBJ2-3,TRBD2,TGTGCCAGCAGTGAAGAGCGGGGGGGGACTACGCAGTATTTT,CASSEERGGTTQYF
.,TRBV28,TRBJ2-7,TRBD1,TGTGCCAGCAGTAGACAGGGGGCGCGGGAGCAGTACTTC,CASSRQGAREQYF
.,TRBV5-1,TRBJ1-5,.,TGCGCCAGCAGCTTTTCAGGGGGCAATCAGCCCCAGCATTTT,CASSFSGGNQPQHF
.,TRBV20-1,TRBJ1-5,.,TGCAGTGCTAGTAAGGGTACAGAGGGTATGCAGCCCCAGCATTTT,CSASKGTEGMQPQHF
.,TRBV4-2,TRBJ1-4,.,TGTGCCAGCAGCCAAGACAGGGCAGAGCACGAAAAACTGTTTTTT,CASSQDRAEHEKLFF